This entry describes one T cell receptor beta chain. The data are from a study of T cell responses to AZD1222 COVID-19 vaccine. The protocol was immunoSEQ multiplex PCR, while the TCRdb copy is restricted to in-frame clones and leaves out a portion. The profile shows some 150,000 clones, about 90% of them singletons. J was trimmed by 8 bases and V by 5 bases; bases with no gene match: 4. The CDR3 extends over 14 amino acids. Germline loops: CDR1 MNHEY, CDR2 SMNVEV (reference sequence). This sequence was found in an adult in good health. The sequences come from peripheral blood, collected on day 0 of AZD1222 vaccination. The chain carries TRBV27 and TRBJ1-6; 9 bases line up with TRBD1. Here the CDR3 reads CASSQQGADSPLHF. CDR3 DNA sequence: TGTGCCAGCAGTCAACAGGGGGCGGATTCACCCCTCCACTTT.